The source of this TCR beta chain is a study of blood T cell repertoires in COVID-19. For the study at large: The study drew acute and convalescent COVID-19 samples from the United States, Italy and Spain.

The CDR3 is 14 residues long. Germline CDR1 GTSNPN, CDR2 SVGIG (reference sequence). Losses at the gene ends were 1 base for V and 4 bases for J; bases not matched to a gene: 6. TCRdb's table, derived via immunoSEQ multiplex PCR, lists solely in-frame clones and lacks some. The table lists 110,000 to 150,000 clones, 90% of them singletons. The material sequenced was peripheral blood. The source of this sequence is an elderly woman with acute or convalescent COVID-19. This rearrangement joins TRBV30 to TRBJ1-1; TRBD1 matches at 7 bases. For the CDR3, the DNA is TGTGCCTGGAGTGAGGGGGCTCGCGGCACTGAAGCTTTCTTT. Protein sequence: CAWSEGARGTEAFF.